This T cell receptor (beta chain) was captured in a study of T-cell memory formation after mild COVID-19. In the case of this clonotype: Its specificity is unknown.

Study-level findings and limits: A second wave expanding day 15 to 37 was CD4+-biased; contracting clones were balanced. CD4+ contracting clones lay mainly in CM and EM, CD8+ ones in EMRA. Pre-infection memory contained some responding clones, which suggested that cross-reactive memory had joined.

cDNA libraries for TCR alpha and TCR beta, carrying sample barcodes and UMIs, came from 5'RACE with constant-segment primers. Via MiXCR, TCRdb re-called the 5' RACE reads, giving one row per CDR3 protein. In the table there are tens of thousands of distinct CDR3 sequences, more than 20% of which are singletons. The CDR3 totals 14 residues. Germline assignment: CDR1 SGHDT and CDR2 YYEEEE. The chain carries TRBV5-6 and TRBJ2-7; 9 nucleotides agree with TRBD1. The sequenced material came from PBMCs or a T cell subset sorted from them (not recorded which). This clonotype was sampled from a man aged 18 to 35 who had mild COVID-19 (a few samples of this study predate the infection). Cell type and time point are not known. The CDR3: CASSFGTGHYEQHV. The DNA for the CDR3 is TGTGCCAGCAGCTTCGGGACAGGGCACTACGAGCAGCACGTC.